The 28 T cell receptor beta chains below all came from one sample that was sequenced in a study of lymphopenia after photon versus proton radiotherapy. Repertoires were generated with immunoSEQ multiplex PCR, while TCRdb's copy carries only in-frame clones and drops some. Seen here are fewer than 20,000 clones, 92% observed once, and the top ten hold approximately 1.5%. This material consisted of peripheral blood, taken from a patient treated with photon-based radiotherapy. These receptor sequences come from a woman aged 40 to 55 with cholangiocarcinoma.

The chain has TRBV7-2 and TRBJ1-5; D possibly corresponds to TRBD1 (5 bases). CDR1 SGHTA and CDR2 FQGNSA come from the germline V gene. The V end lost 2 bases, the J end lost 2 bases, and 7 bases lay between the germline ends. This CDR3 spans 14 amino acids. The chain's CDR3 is CASSLMTGNQPQHF. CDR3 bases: TGTGCCAGCAGCTTAATGACAGGCAATCAGCCCCAGCATTTT.

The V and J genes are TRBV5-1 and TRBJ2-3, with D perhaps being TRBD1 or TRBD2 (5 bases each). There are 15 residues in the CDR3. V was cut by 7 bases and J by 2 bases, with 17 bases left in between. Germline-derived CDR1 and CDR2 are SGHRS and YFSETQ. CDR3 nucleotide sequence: TGCGCCAGCGGGTCCCGGGACGGACTCACAGATACGCAGTATTTT. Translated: CASGSRDGLTDTQYF.

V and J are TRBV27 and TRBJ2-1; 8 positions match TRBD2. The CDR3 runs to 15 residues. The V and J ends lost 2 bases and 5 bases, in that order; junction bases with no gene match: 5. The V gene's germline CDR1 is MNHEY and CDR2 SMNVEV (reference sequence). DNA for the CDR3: TGTGCCAGCAGTTTACCCACTAGCGGAAACAATGAGCAGTTCTTC. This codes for CASSLPTSGNNEQFF.

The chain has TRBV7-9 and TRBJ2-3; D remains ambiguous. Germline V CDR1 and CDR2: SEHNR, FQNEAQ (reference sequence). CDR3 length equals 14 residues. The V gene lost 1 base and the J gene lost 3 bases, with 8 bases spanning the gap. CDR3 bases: TGTGCCAGCAGCTTAGAATTTCTGACAGATACGCAGTATTTT. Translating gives CASSLEFLTDTQYF.

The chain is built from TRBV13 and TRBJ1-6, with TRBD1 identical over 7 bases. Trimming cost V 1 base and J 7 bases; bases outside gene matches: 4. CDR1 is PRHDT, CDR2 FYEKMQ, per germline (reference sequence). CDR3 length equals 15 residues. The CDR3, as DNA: TGTGCCAGCAGCTTAGCGACAGGGATGAATTCACCCCTCCACTTT. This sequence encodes CASSLATGMNSPLHF.

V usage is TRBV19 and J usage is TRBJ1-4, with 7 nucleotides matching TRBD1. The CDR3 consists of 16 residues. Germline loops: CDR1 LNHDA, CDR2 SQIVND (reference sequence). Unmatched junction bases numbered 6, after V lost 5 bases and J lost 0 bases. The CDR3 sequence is CASSFEGTATNEKLFF. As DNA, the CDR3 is TGTGCCAGTAGTTTCGAGGGGACAGCAACTAATGAAAAACTGTTTTTT.

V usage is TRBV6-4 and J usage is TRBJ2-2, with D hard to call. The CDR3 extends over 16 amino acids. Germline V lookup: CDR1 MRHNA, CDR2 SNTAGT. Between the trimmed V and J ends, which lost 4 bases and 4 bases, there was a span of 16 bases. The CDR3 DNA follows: TGTGCCAGCAGTGCAGGACCGACTCGAGTCACCGGGGAGCTGTTTTTT. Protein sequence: CASSAGPTRVTGELFF.

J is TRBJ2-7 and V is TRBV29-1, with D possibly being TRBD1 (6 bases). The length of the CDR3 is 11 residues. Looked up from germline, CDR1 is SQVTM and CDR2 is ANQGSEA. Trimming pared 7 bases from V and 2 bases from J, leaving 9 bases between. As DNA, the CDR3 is TGCAGCGGCGGACAGACCTACGAGCAGTACTTC. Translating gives CSGGQTYEQYF.

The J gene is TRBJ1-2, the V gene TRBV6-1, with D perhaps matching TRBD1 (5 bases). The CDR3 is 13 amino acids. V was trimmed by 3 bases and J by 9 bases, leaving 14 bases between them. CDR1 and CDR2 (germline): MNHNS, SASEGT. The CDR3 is CASSERDLRSYTF. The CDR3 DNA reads TGTGCCAGCAGTGAGCGGGACTTGAGGAGCTACACCTTC.

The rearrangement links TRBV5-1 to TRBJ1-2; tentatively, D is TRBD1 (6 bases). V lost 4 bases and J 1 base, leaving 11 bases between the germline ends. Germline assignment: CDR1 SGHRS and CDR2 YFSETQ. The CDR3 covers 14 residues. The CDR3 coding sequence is TGCGCCAGCAGCAAACAGGGCAATAACTATGGCTACACCTTC. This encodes CASSKQGNNYGYTF. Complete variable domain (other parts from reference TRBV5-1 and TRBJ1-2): KAGVTQTPRYLIKTRGQQVTLSCSPISGHRSVSWYQQTPGQGLQFLFEYFSETQRNKGNFPGRFSGRQFSNSRSEMNVSTLELGDSALYLCASSKQGNNYGYTFGSGTRLTVV.

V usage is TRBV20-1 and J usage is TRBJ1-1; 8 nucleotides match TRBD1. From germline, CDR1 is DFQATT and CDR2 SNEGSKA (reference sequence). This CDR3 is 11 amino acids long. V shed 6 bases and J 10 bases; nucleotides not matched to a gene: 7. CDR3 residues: CSALPDRGAFF. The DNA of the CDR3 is TGCAGTGCCCTCCCTGACAGGGGAGCTTTCTTT.

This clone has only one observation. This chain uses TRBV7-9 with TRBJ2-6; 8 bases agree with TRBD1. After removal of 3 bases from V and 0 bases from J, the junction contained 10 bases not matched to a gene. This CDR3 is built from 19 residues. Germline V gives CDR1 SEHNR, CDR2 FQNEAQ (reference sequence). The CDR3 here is CASSFYRDRWFSGANVLTF. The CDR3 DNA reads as TGTGCCAGCAGCTTCTACCGGGACAGGTGGTTCTCTGGGGCCAACGTCCTGACTTTC.

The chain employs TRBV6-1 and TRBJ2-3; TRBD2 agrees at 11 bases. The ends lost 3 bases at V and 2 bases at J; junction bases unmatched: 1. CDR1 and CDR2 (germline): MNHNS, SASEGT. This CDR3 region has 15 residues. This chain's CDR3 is CASSETSGATDTQYF. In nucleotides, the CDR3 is TGTGCCAGCAGTGAGACTAGCGGGGCCACAGATACGCAGTATTTT.

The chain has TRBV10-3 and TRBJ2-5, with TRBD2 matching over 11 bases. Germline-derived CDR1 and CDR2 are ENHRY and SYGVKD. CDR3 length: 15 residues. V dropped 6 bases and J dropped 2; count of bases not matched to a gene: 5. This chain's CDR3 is CAIRGTSGRQETQYF. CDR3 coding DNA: TGTGCCATCAGAGGGACTAGCGGTAGACAAGAGACCCAGTACTTC.

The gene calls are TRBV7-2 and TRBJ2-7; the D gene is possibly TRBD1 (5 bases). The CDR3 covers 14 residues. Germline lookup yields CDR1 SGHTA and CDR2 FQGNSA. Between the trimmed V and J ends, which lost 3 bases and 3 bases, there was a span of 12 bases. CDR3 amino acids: CASSLVDIGYEQYF. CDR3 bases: TGTGCCAGCAGCTTGGTGGACATCGGCTACGAGCAGTACTTC.

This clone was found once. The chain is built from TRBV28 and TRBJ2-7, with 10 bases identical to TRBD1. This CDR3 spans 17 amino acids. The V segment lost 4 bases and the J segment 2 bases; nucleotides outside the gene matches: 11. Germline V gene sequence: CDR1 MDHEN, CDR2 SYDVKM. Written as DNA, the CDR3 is TGTGCCAGCAGTTCCGACTCCGGGACAGGGGCCACCTACGAGCAGTACTTC. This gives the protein CASSSDSGTGATYEQYF.

CDR3 bases: TGTGCCTGGAAGACTCTGGCAGGTGCCCCTGGGGAGCAGTACTTC. Translation gives CAWKTLAGAPGEQYF. V gene TRBV30 combines with J gene TRBJ2-7; D ambiguous. The CDR3 runs to 15 residues. In germline, CDR1 is GTSNPN, CDR2 SVGIG (reference sequence). Trimming stripped 4 bases from V and 7 bases from J, with 23 bases between.

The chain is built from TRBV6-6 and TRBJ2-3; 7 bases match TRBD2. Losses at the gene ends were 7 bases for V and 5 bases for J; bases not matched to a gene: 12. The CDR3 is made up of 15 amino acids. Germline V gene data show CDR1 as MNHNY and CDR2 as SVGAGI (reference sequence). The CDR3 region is CASNDGGRRIDTQYF. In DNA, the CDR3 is TGTGCCAGCAATGACGGGGGGAGGCGGATAGATACGCAGTATTTT.

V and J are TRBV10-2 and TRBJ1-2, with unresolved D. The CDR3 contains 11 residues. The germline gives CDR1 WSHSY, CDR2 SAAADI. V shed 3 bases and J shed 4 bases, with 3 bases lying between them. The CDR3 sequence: CASSDLYGYTF. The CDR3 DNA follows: TGCGCCAGCAGTGACCTCTATGGCTACACCTTC.

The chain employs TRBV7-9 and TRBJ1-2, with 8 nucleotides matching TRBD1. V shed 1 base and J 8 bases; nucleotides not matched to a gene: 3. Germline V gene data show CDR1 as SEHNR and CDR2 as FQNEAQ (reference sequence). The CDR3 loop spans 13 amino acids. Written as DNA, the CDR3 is TGTGCCAGCAGCTTAGACGACAGGGGAGGCTACACCTTC. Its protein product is CASSLDDRGGYTF.

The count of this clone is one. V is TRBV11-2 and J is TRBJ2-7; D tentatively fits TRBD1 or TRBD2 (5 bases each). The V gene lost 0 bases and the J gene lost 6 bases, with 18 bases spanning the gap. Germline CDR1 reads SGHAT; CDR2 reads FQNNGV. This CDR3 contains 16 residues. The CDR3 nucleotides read TGTGCCAGCAGCTTAGATCCTCGGCAGGGACCTTTCGAGCAGTACTTC. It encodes CASSLDPRQGPFEQYF. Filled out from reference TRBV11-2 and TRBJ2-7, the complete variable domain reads EAGVAQSPRYKIIEKRQSVAFWCNPISGHATLYWYQQILGQGPKLLIQFQNNGVVDDSQLPKDRFSAERLKGVDSTLKIQPAKLEDSAVYLCASSLDPRQGPFEQYFGPGTRLTVT.

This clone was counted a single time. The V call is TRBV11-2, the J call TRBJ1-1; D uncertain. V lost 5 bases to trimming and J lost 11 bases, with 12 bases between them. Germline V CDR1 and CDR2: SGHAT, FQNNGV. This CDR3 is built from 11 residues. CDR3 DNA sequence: TGTGCCAGCAGCCGCGGTGACCGTGCTTTCTTT. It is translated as CASSRGDRAFF.

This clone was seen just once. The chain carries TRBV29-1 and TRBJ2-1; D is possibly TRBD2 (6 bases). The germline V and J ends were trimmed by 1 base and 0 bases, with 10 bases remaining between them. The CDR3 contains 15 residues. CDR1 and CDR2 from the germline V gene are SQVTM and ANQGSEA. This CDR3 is CSVEASGSSYNEQFF. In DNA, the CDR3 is TGCAGCGTTGAAGCCAGCGGGTCCTCCTACAATGAGCAGTTCTTC.

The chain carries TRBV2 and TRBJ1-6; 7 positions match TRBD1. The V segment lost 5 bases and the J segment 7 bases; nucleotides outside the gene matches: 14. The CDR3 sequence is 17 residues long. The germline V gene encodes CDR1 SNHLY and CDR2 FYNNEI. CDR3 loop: CASSPMAPGQQNSPLHF. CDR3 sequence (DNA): TGTGCCAGCAGTCCCATGGCACCGGGACAGCAGAATTCACCCCTCCACTTT.

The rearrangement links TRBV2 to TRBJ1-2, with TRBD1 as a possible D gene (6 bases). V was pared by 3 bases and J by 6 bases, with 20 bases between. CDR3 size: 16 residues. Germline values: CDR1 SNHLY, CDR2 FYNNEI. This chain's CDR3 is CASSDYASQGIDGYTF. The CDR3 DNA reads TGTGCCAGCAGTGATTACGCCTCACAGGGTATCGATGGCTACACCTTC.

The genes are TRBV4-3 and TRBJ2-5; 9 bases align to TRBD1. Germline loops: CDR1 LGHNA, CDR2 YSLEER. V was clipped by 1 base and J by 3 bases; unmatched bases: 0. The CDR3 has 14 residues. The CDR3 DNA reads TGCGCCAGCAGCCAAGGGACAGGGGAAGAGACCCAGTACTTC. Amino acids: CASSQGTGEETQYF.

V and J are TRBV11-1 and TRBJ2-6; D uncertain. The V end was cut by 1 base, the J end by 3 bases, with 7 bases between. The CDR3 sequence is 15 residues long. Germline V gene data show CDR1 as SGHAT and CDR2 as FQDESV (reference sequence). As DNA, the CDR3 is TGTGCCAGCAGCTTAGGACAAAGTGGGGCCAACGTCCTGACTTTC. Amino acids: CASSLGQSGANVLTF. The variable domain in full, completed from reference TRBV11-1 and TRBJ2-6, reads EAEVAQSPRYKITEKSQAVAFWCDPISGHATLYWYRQILGQGPELLVQFQDESVVDDSQLPKDRFSAERLKGVDSTLKIQPAELGDSAMYLCASSLGQSGANVLTFGAGSRLTVL.

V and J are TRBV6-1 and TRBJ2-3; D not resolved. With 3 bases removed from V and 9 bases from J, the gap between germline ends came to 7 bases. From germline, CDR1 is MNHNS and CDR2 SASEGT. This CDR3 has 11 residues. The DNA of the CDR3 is TGTGCCAGCAGTGAGATAGGGACGCAGTATTTT. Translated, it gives CASSEIGTQYF.